This T cell receptor beta chain is from a study of blood T cells in healthy people across ages. Donors gave roughly 9.1 milliliters of peripheral blood apiece. J lost 5 bases, V lost 5 bases, and 8 bases had no gene match. In germline, CDR1 is MNHNS, CDR2 SASEGT. The CDR3 is 15 amino acids. The second PCR ran roughly 6 to 11 cycles with a sample-barcoded 5' primer and J-beta primers. With 12 random nucleotides, a template-switch adaptor tagged each individual cDNA molecule. TCRdb fed the 5' RACE reads into MiXCR, producing one record per CDR3 protein. The sample has about 760,000 distinct CDR3 sequences; about 61% are singletons.

Source material: blood. The TCR originated in a man in his forties in good health. The chain combines TRBV6-1 with TRBJ2-5, with 10 bases lining up with TRBD2. CDR3 region: CASSKERGGGETQYF. The CDR3 region has the DNA TGTGCCAGCAGTAAAGAGCGGGGGGGCGGCGAGACCCAGTACTTC.